The 8 T cell receptor beta chains below were found in one sample sequenced in a study of blood T cell repertoires in COVID-19. Measured with immunoSEQ multiplex PCR; TCRdb has only the in-frame clones, and not every one. The data show approximately 390,000 clones, with 87% seen just once and 2% to 2.5% held by the top ten. Sequenced sample: peripheral blood. The receptor source for this set is a woman in her sixties or seventies with COVID-19, enrolled during active disease.

The chain links TRBV30 to TRBJ1-3; D is undetermined. The CDR3 is 13 amino acids. Trimming took 3 bases from V and 8 from J, leaving 14 bases between them. Looked up from germline, CDR1 is GTSNPN and CDR2 is SVGIG (reference sequence). This CDR3 is CAWSIRSGDTIYF. Written as DNA, the CDR3 is TGTGCCTGGAGCATAAGGAGCGGCGACACCATATATTTT.

The chain is built from TRBV28 and TRBJ2-6; possible D gene TRBD1, 6 bases. The ends were cut back, 5 bases at V and 4 bases at J, with 15 bases in the middle. Germline loops: CDR1 MDHEN, CDR2 SYDVKM. This CDR3 is built from 16 residues. DNA of the CDR3: TGTGCCAGCAGTCCCGGACAGCGCTTGGGGGCCAACGTCCTGACTTTC. Encoded protein: CASSPGQRLGANVLTF. Full variable domain (remainder filled in from reference TRBV28 and TRBJ2-6): DVKVTQSSRYLVKRTGEKVFLECVQDMDHENMFWYRQDPGLGLRLIYFSYDVKMKEKGDIPEGYSVSREKKERFSLILESASTNQTSMYLCASSPGQRLGANVLTFGAGSRLTVL.

In nucleotides, the CDR3 is TGCGCCAGCAGCTTGGTAGCGGGGGATGAAAAACTGTTTTTT. Protein sequence: CASSLVAGDEKLFF. The rearrangement joins TRBV5-1 to TRBJ1-4; maybe TRBD1 (5 bases). The CDR3 is 14 residues long. The germline V and J ends were trimmed by 0 bases and 6 bases, with 9 bases remaining between them. Germline CDR1 is SGHRS and CDR2 is YFSETQ. Supplemented by reference TRBV5-1 and TRBJ1-4, the full variable domain reads KAGVTQTPRYLIKTRGQQVTLSCSPISGHRSVSWYQQTPGQGLQFLFEYFSETQRNKGNFPGRFSGRQFSNSRSEMNVSTLELGDSALYLCASSLVAGDEKLFFGSGTQLSVL.

V and J are TRBV5-5 and TRBJ1-5; 7 bases are shared with TRBD1. The CDR3 length is 15 residues. The V gene's germline CDR1 is SGHKS and CDR2 YYEKEE (reference sequence). V shed 3 bases, J shed 6 bases, and the junction held 9 bases outside the gene matches. The CDR3 region is CASSSQTGNSQPQHF. DNA of the CDR3: TGTGCCAGCAGCTCCCAGACAGGGAATAGTCAGCCCCAGCATTTT.

The chain employs TRBV24-1 and TRBJ2-1; tentatively, D is TRBD1 (6 bases). The germline gives CDR1 KGHDR, CDR2 SFDVKD. The CDR3 sequence is 16 residues long. Trimming left V 0 bases short and J 0 bases short, with 8 bases between. CDR3 DNA sequence: TGTGCCACCAGTGATTTGCAGGGGTCCTCCTACAATGAGCAGTTCTTC. Translation: CATSDLQGSSYNEQFF.

The V gene is TRBV5-5, the J gene TRBJ1-5; D perhaps matches TRBD1 (5 bases). This CDR3 is 16 amino acids long. The germline gives CDR1 SGHKS, CDR2 YYEKEE (reference sequence). Trimming cost V 0 bases and J 4 bases, with 14 bases left between them. The CDR3 protein is CASSLVGGVANQPQHF. Written as DNA, the CDR3 is TGTGCCAGCAGCTTGGTTGGGGGGGTGGCTAATCAGCCCCAGCATTTT. The full variable domain, its missing parts supplied by reference TRBV5-5 and TRBJ1-5, is DAGVTQSPTHLIKTRGQQVTLRCSPISGHKSVSWYQQVLGQGPQFIFQYYEKEERGRGNFPDRFSARQFPNYSSELNVNALLLGDSALYLCASSLVGGVANQPQHFGDGTRLSIL.

This CDR3 is CASSLGGDAYEQYF. CDR3 coding DNA: TGTGCCAGCAGCTTAGGGGGGGACGCCTACGAGCAGTACTTC. This chain joins TRBV11-2 and TRBJ2-7; weak D call: TRBD2 (6 bases). CDR3 length: 14 amino acids. The germline V and J ends were trimmed by 1 base and 2 bases, with 9 bases remaining between them. The germline CDR1 and CDR2 sequences are SGHAT and FQNNGV.

The chain joins TRBV3-1 (or the pseudogene TRBV3-2) to TRBJ2-7; the D gene is possibly TRBD1 (6 bases). This CDR3 is 13 amino acids long. V lost 4 bases, J lost 2 bases, and 9 bases lay in between. Germline V gene data show CDR1 as LGHDT and CDR2 as YNNKEL (reference sequence). The CDR3 sequence is CASSLWGPYEQYF. The CDR3 DNA follows: TGTGCCAGCAGCCTTTGGGGGCCCTACGAGCAGTACTTC.